The next 4 T cell receptor beta chains were all read from a single sample in a study of graft-versus-host responses after intestinal transplantation. Data came from immunoSEQ multiplex PCR; TCRdb stores just in-frame clones and leaves some out. The table includes 18,000 or so clones, 85% to 95% detected once. Sequencing used PBMCs, obtained 23 days after intestinal transplant. Receptors were obtained from a human patient who received an intestinal transplant, so some T cells may come from the graft donor.

CDR3 protein: CASSQDNGGGGYSPLHF. In nucleotides, the CDR3 is TGTGCCAGCAGCCAAGATAATGGCGGGGGAGGATATTCACCCCTCCACTTT. This chain links TRBV4-2 with TRBJ1-6; the D gene is possibly TRBD1 (5 bases). Trimming cost V 0 bases and J 8 bases, with 17 bases left between them. The length of the CDR3 is 17 residues. CDR1 is LGHNA and CDR2 is YNFKEQ in the germline V gene.

This chain connects TRBV15 to TRBJ2-3; 9 bases line up with TRBD1. The CDR3 consists of 16 residues. The J segment lost 2 bases and the V segment lost 3 bases, leaving 6 bases of the junction unmatched. Germline V gene lookup returns CDR1 LNHNV and CDR2 YYDKDF (reference sequence). DNA for the CDR3: TGTGCCACCAGCAGTTCCGGGACAGGGATCACAGATACGCAGTATTTT. It yields the protein CATSSSGTGITDTQYF. The variable domain in full, completed from reference TRBV15 and TRBJ2-3, reads DAMVIQNPRYQVTQFGKPVTLSCSQTLNHNVMYWYQQKSSQAPKLLFHYYDKDFNNEADTPDNFQSRRPNTSFCFLDIRSPGLGDTAMYLCATSSSGTGITDTQYFGPGTRLTVL.

This clone has a single count. The rearrangement joins TRBV21-1 to TRBJ2-2. TRBV21-1 constitutes a pseudogene. This CDR3 is 15 amino acids long. The CDR3 protein is CASSKVNGTTGELFF. DNA of the CDR3: TGTGCCAGCAGCAAAGTTAATGGGACCACCGGGGAGCTGTTTTTT.

V usage is TRBV13 and J usage is TRBJ2-5, with D tentatively TRBD1 (5 bases). The closer fit of TRBJ2-7 to the DNA end suggests the J call may be wrong. This CDR3 has 14 residues. In germline, CDR1 is PRHDT, CDR2 FYEKMQ (reference sequence). This CDR3 is CASSTDSRPYEQYF. The CDR3 DNA follows: TGTGCCAGCAGCACCGACAGCCGCCCCTACGAGCAGTACTTC.